This TCR beta chain was observed in a study of blood T cell repertoires in COVID-19. Study context: Donors in the United States, Italy and Spain gave samples during acute or convalescent COVID-19. The analysed material was cDNA or gDNA that came from T cells, B-cell-depleted T cells, or PBMCs.

How the authors handled the data: Estimates of nucleated cell counts were drawn from the amplification of reference gene primers. The data were produced by immunoSEQ multiplex PCR, yet TCRdb's version contains in-frame clones alone and is incomplete. Clone size and the V and J calls come from that table; the DNA yielded D and trimming. Among 15,000 to 20,000 clones listed, about 90% were seen once. The specimen sequenced was peripheral blood. This TCR was sampled from a man in his sixties with active COVID-19.

The DNA of the CDR3 is TGTGCCAGCAGTTTGGACAGGGTGGACCAGCCCCAGCATTTT. Protein sequence: CASSLDRVDQPQHF. J is TRBJ1-5 and V is TRBV2; 8 bases are a match to TRBD1. Germline V gene lookup returns CDR1 SNHLY and CDR2 FYNNEI. Germline trimming cut 5 bases from V and 7 bases from J; bases unmatched to any gene: 7. The CDR3 spans 14 residues.